A selection of T cell receptor beta chains follows, all from one sample in a study of radiotherapy plus CTLA-4 blockade in lung cancer. Produced via immunoSEQ multiplex PCR; TCRdb's table is partial and in-frame only. Of around 99,000 clones listed, 88% are singletons. The source was peripheral blood, collected from a patient treated with radiotherapy plus ipilimumab. Receptor source: a human donor with non-small cell lung cancer that progressed on radiotherapy plus ipilimumab. The conserved cysteine and the conserved F or W are not part of the CDR3 here.

v_gene	j_gene	CDR3aa
TRBV14	TRBJ2-3	ASSQSGSPLGTQY
TRBV7-2	TRBJ2-7	ASSPGLIAGGYEQY
TRBV1	TRBJ2-3	TSSQGPSGRAPGTDTQY
TRBV6-1	TRBJ1-1	ASRGDGTANTEAF
TRBV9	TRBJ1-1	ASSKTGDLTEAF
TRBV4-1	TRBJ2-2	ASSQGPHLGRGSGELF
TRBV9	TRBJ1-1	ASSVAAGGSVTEAF
TRBV6-4	TRBJ1-5	ASSRDGSSNQPQH
TRBV29-1	TRBJ2-1	SASVSLSASGEQF
TRBV6-5	TRBJ2-3	ASSRTSGDTQY
TRBV6-5	TRBJ2-2	ASSYQDGASTGELF
TRBV30	TRBJ2-5	AWAPGGPGGTQY
TRBV7-9	TRBJ2-7	ASSLARGDGEQY
TRBV6-1	TRBJ2-3	ASRDSGRGDTQY
TRBV7-9	TRBJ2-7	ASSPYQGGTYEQY
TRBV1	TRBJ2-5	TSSQEGRVKGTQY
TRBV6-1	TRBJ2-7	ASSAPGTSGRYEQY
TRBV15	TRBJ2-2	ATSRESAGSTGELF
TRBV10-1	TRBJ2-7	ASSEPDTAIYEQY
TRBV5-1	TRBJ1-3	ASSLEGASFSGNTIY
TRBV7-9	TRBJ2-3	ASSLEPQY
TRBV6-1	TRBJ1-1	ASSPPDRAF
TRBV5-8	TRBJ1-2	ASSSARKDYGYT
TRBV6-5	TRBJ2-2	ASSYLTGELF
TRBV9	TRBJ2-7	ASSVTSPGQTVPFYEQY
TRBV2	TRBJ2-5	ASSSGQPRETQY
TRBV6-6	TRBJ2-1	ASRASSYNEQF
TRBV4-1	TRBJ2-1	ASSRAGEGSEQF
TRBV5-1	TRBJ2-1	ASSEFTSGSFDEQF
TRBV6-5	TRBJ2-3	ASSYSGLAGTDTQY
TRBV19	TRBJ2-1	ASSMLAGTTIGEQF
TRBV29-1	TRBJ2-7	SGQGLSYEQY
TRBV6-1	TRBJ1-5	ASSVYSNQPQH
TRBV21-1	TRBJ2-7	ASSPRPCAPHYEQY
TRBV6-5	TRBJ1-5	ASSYGREGQPQH
TRBV29-1	TRBJ2-1	SVWTSGYNEQF
TRBV5-1	TRBJ2-1	ASSYGLAGVSYNEQF
TRBV19	TRBJ1-5	ASMRSGTGPIQH
TRBV5-1	TRBJ2-3	ASSLDSKYTDTQY
TRBV19	TRBJ2-5	ASSISLAGALEQY
TRBV19	TRBJ2-1	ASSTRNEQF
TRBV2	TRBJ2-1	ASSEASTRRNEQF
TRBV13	TRBJ1-2	ASSLASQGGYT
TRBV2	TRBJ1-5	ASRQGGQPQH
TRBV7-2	TRBJ1-5	ASSLRTGTNQPQH
TRBV6-1	TRBJ1-2	ASSASTTTYGYT
TRBV5-6	TRBJ2-5	ASSLEGLAGEETQY
TRBV5-1	TRBJ1-1	ASSLSRGNTEAF
TRBV25-1	TRBJ2-1	ASSPQPSYNEQF
TRBV15	TRBJ2-1	ATSRQTSGRGYNEQF
TRBV19	TRBJ1-1	ASSIDGGFTEAF
TRBV9	TRBJ1-6	ASSVDGGGRSPLH
TRBV2	TRBJ2-3	ASSRDRGRDTQY